This entry lists 10 T cell receptor beta chains sequenced from one sample in a study of shared clonotypes between healthy human individuals. TCRdb's copy holds only in-frame clones and misses some; the assay was immunoSEQ multiplex PCR. The sample has around 1.5 million clones, around 98% seen once. The sequenced sample consisted of naive CD4+ T cells sorted from blood. Subset described: CD45RA+ positively selected. All receptors derive from a man aged 25-45 years in good health.

The chain joins TRBV19 to TRBJ1-2, with 10 bases identical to TRBD1. CDR1 LNHDA and CDR2 SQIVND come from the germline V gene (reference sequence). This CDR3 has 14 amino acids. The V segment lost 9 bases and the J segment 0 bases; nucleotides outside the gene matches: 4. The CDR3, as DNA: TGTGCCAGCTGGGACAGGGGAGCTAACTATGGCTACACCTTC. Translation gives CASWDRGANYGYTF.

V gene TRBV19 combines with J gene TRBJ2-7; no firm D call. This CDR3 has 14 residues. Trimming left V 6 bases short and J 4 bases short, with 16 bases between. Germline V gene data show CDR1 as LNHDA and CDR2 as SQIVND (reference sequence). The CDR3 reads CASSDMVLSYEQYF. The CDR3 DNA reads TGTGCCAGTAGCGACATGGTTTTGAGTTACGAGCAGTACTTC.

This sequence joins TRBV7-9 and TRBJ1-4; D is undetermined. This CDR3 comprises 17 residues. Trimming took off 1 base at V and 9 bases at J, with 21 bases between the two ends. The germline V gene has CDR1 SEHNR and CDR2 FQNEAQ (reference sequence). The CDR3 is CASSLVRSPTWVQKLFF. In nucleotides, the CDR3 is TGTGCCAGCAGCTTAGTACGTTCTCCGACCTGGGTTCAAAAACTGTTTTTT.

The chain uses TRBV5-1 and TRBJ1-4, with 7 bases fitting TRBD1. The germline V gene encodes CDR1 SGHRS and CDR2 YFSETQ. The CDR3 spans 14 residues. V gave up 4 bases and J gave up 3 bases; unmatched junction bases: 3. The CDR3 loop reads CASSGGQPNEKLFF. CDR3 nucleotides: TGCGCCAGCAGCGGGGGACAGCCTAATGAAAAACTGTTTTTT. Using reference TRBV5-1 and TRBJ1-4 for the parts outside the CDR3, the full variable domain is KAGVTQTPRYLIKTRGQQVTLSCSPISGHRSVSWYQQTPGQGLQFLFEYFSETQRNKGNFPGRFSGRQFSNSRSEMNVSTLELGDSALYLCASSGGQPNEKLFFGSGTQLSVL.

The CDR3 nucleotides are TGTGCCAGCAGCTCGACAGGGACGAACACTGAAGCTTTCTTT. Translation: CASSSTGTNTEAFF. This rearrangement joins TRBV7-2 to TRBJ1-1, with 7 bases identical to TRBD1. J was trimmed by 1 base and V by 4 bases; bases with no gene match: 3. Germline loops: CDR1 SGHTA, CDR2 FQGNSA. The CDR3 has 14 residues. The entire variable domain, with the rest obtained from reference TRBV7-2 and TRBJ1-1, is as follows: GAGVSQSPSNKVTEKGKDVELRCDPISGHTALYWYRQSLGQGLEFLIYFQGNSAPDKSGLPSDRFSAERTGGSVSTLTIQRTQQEDSAVYLCASSSTGTNTEAFFGQGTRLTVV.

V is TRBV29-1 and J is TRBJ2-7; D gene unclear. CDR3 length: 13 residues. Trimming took 5 bases from V and 2 from J, leaving 13 bases between them. Germline V gene data show CDR1 as SQVTM and CDR2 as ANQGSEA. The CDR3 coding sequence is TGCAGCGTTTTGGAACTGCAGGCCTACGAGCAGTACTTC. The encoded protein is CSVLELQAYEQYF.

The J gene is TRBJ1-2, the V gene TRBV27, with unresolved D. CDR1 is MNHEY, CDR2 SMNVEV, per germline (reference sequence). Trimming stripped 3 bases from V and 2 bases from J, with 16 bases between. The CDR3 length is 16 residues. CDR3 sequence (DNA): TGTGCCAGCAGTTTCTCTTCGCAGGATTTCAACTATGGCTACACCTTC. The encoded protein is CASSFSSQDFNYGYTF.

The chain combines TRBV5-4 with TRBJ2-5; D is possibly TRBD1 (6 bases). The J call may be wrong; the DNA end is better matched by TRBJ2-7. Germline-derived CDR1 and CDR2 are SGHNT and YYREEE (reference sequence). The length of the CDR3 is 16 residues. The DNA of the CDR3 is TGTGCCAGCAGCTTGGCCCTAGGGGGTGTCTCCTACGAGCAGTACTTC. As protein: CASSLALGGVSYEQYF.

This chain joins TRBV7-2 and TRBJ2-3, with 7 bases matching TRBD2. Germline V gene sequence: CDR1 SGHTA, CDR2 FQGNSA. The CDR3 loop spans 16 amino acids. The trim removed 5 bases at V and 2 bases at J, leaving 10 bases unmatched. DNA of the CDR3: TGTGCCAGCAGCGCCCGGACCGGGACTAACACAGATACGCAGTATTTT. Encoded protein: CASSARTGTNTDTQYF.

This chain joins TRBV5-1 and TRBJ2-3; 9 nucleotides match TRBD2. CDR3 length equals 16 residues. The V gene end was trimmed by 4 bases and the J gene end by 2 bases; junction bases not matched to a gene: 8. Germline V gives CDR1 SGHRS, CDR2 YFSETQ. In DNA, the CDR3 is TGCGCCAGCAGCCCCCGGGCTAGCGGGACCACAGATACGCAGTATTTT. Amino acids: CASSPRASGTTDTQYF. The variable domain in full, with the rest retrieved from reference TRBV5-1 and TRBJ2-3, is KAGVTQTPRYLIKTRGQQVTLSCSPISGHRSVSWYQQTPGQGLQFLFEYFSETQRNKGNFPGRFSGRQFSNSRSEMNVSTLELGDSALYLCASSPRASGTTDTQYFGPGTRLTVL.